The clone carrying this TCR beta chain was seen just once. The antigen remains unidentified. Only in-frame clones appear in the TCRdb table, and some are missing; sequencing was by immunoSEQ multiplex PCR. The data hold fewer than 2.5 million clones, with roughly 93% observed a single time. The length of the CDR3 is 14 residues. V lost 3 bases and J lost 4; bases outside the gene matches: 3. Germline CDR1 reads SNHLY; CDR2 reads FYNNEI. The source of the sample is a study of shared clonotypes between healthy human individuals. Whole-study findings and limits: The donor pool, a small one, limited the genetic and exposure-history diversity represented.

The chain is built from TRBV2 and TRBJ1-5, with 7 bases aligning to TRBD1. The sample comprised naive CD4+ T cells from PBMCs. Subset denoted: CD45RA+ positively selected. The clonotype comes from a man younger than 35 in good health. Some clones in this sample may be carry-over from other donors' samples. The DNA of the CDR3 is TGTGCCAGCAGTGACAGACAGGGAAATCAGCCCCAGCATTTT. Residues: CASSDRQGNQPQHF.